This record concerns one T cell receptor (beta chain) sequence. Participant ages covered roughly 18 to 90 years across 20 to 30 US areas. Symptom resolution, clearance, or two negative PCRs marked donors in Cohort 3 as recovered. The entry originates in a study of blood T cell repertoires in COVID-19. Study-wide background: Sources were T cells, B-cell-depleted T cells, or PBMCs; the material itself was cDNA or gDNA.

Methods used by the authors: Reference gene primers were amplified, and this amplification served to estimate nucleated cell counts. Sequencing was performed with immunoSEQ multiplex PCR; in TCRdb, only in-frame clones are kept and a portion is missing. That table gives V, J and clone size, and the DNA gave D and trimming. Here the sample spans 150,000 to 200,000 clones, 84% being singletons. Germline CDR1 and CDR2: LNHDA and SQIVND (reference sequence). After removal of 6 bases from V and 4 bases from J, the junction contained 11 bases not matched to a gene. The CDR3 loop spans 15 amino acids. Material: PBMCs or T cells enriched from blood (not recorded which). The receptor was isolated from a man aged 45-65 years who had recovered from COVID-19. The V gene is TRBV19, the J gene TRBJ2-7; TRBD1 agrees at 8 bases. The CDR3 nucleotides read TGTGCCAGTAGAAAATCAGGGGGCGTTCAATACGAGCAGTACTTC. Its translation: CASRKSGGVQYEQYF.